This T cell receptor (beta chain) was identified in a study of cytotoxic CD8 clonotypes in ibrutinib-treated CLL. Study-wide results and limits: Sampling time points were not equivalent between sustained-remission and progressing patients.

Germline V lookup: CDR1 MNHNS, CDR2 SASEGT. Trimming removed 3 bases from V and 0 bases from J, with 18 bases in between. This CDR3 spans 17 amino acids. This clone was recorded once. As yet, its antigen is unknown. The targeted sequencing depth was 1 in 200,000 to 1 in 1 million T cells. Only in-frame clones appear in the TCRdb table, and some are missing; sequencing was by immunoSEQ multiplex PCR. The sample carries roughly 160,000 clones, about 84% recorded once. The chain is built from TRBV6-1 and TRBJ2-7; D unclear. The sequenced sample was PBMCs, obtained after 24 months of ibrutinib treatment. The origin of this receptor is a human donor with chronic lymphocytic leukemia. The CDR3, as DNA: TGTGCCAGCAGTGATTTTCACGGCGGTCGGAGCTCCTACGAGCAGTACTTC. Protein: CASSDFHGGRSSYEQYF.